This TCR beta chain was sequenced for a study of blood T cell repertoires in COVID-19. In the study overall: The origin of the acute and convalescent COVID-19 samples was the United States, Italy and Spain.

Trimming took off 6 bases at V and 1 base at J, with 17 bases between the two ends. This CDR3 comprises 16 residues. Germline-derived CDR1 and CDR2 are SGHRS and YFSETQ. Per the original data handling: Reference gene primer amplification in the assay estimated nucleated cell counts. Profiled with immunoSEQ multiplex PCR; TCRdb holds only in-frame clones, not every one. Clone size and the V and J calls come from that table; the DNA yielded D and trimming. The sample contains about 200,000 clones, 80% of which appear only once. The receptor was isolated from a human donor in a cohort sampled during active COVID-19. The chain employs TRBV5-1 and TRBJ2-1; D may be TRBD1 (5 bases). The sequencing sample was made of peripheral blood. CDR3 sequence (DNA): TGCGCCAGCACCCTGGAGACCAGGGCGTCCTACAATGAGCAGTTCTTC. As protein: CASTLETRASYNEQFF.